The sequence of this TCR beta chain was determined in a study of post-analysis software for immune sequencing data. This clonotype was detected a few times. cDNA libraries for TCR beta contained unique molecular identifiers. TCRdb redid the calling of the PCR reads with MiXCR, one entry per CDR3 protein. The sample has roughly 600,000 distinct CDR3 sequences; roughly 40% are singletons. The sequenced sample was blood. The TCR sequence derives from a girl aged 10-17 years with multiple sclerosis.

The DNA for the CDR3 is TGTGCCAGCAGGCGGGACCCCGGGAACACCGGGGAGCTGTTTTTT. Protein product: CASRRDPGNTGELFF. J is TRBJ2-2 and V is TRBV2, with a weak D call TRBD2 (6 bases). The V gene's germline CDR1 is SNHLY and CDR2 FYNNEI. This CDR3 contains 15 residues. The V and J ends lost 6 bases and 1 base respectively, with 12 bases between them. The whole variable domain, filled in from reference TRBV2 and TRBJ2-2, reads EPEVTQTPSHQVTQMGQEVILRCVPISNHLYFYWYRQILGQKVEFLVSFYNNEISEKSEIFDDQFSVERPDGSNFTLKIRSTKLEDSAMYFCASRRDPGNTGELFFGEGSRLTVL.